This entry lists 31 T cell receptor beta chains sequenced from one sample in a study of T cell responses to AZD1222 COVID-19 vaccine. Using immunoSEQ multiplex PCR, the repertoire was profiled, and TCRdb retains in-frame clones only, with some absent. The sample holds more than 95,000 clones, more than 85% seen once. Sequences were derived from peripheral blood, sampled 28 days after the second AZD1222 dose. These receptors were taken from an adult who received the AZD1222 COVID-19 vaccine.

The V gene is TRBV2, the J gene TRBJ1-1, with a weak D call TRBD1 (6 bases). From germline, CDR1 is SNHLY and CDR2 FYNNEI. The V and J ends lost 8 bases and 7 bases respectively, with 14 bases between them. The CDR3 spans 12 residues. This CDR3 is CASGLGAVEAFF. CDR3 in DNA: TGTGCCAGCGGCCTGGGGGCCGTTGAAGCTTTCTTT.

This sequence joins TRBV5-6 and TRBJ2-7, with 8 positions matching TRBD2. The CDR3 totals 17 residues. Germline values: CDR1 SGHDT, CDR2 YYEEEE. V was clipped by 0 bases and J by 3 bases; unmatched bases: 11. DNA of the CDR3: TGTGCCAGCAGCTTGGAGGGACTAGAGAGGGAAGGCTACGAGCAGTACTTC. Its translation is CASSLEGLEREGYEQYF. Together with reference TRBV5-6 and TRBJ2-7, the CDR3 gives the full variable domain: DAGVTQSPTHLIKTRGQQVTLRCSPKSGHDTVSWYQQALGQGPQFIFQYYEEEERQRGNFPDRFSGHQFPNYSSELNVNALLLGDSALYLCASSLEGLEREGYEQYFGPGTRLTVT.

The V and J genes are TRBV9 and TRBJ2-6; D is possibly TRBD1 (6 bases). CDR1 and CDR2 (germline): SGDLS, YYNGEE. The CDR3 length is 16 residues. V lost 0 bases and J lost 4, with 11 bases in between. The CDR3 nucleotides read TGTGCCAGCAGCGTAGACGCAGGGGACGGGGCCAACGTCCTGACTTTC. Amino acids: CASSVDAGDGANVLTF.

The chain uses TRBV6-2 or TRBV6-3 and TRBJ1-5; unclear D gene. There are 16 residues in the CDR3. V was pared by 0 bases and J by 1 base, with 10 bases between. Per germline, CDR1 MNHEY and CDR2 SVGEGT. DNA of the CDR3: TGTGCCAGCAGTTACTCACAGATCTTGAGCAATCAGCCCCAGCATTTT. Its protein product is CASSYSQILSNQPQHF.

The CDR3 loop reads CASSPDKTEAFF. DNA for the CDR3: TGTGCCAGCAGCCCTGACAAGACTGAAGCTTTCTTT. The chain joins TRBV11-2 to TRBJ1-1; D is uncertain. Germline loops: CDR1 SGHAT, CDR2 FQNNGV. V lost 5 bases and J 5 bases, leaving 9 bases between the germline ends. This CDR3 spans 12 amino acids.

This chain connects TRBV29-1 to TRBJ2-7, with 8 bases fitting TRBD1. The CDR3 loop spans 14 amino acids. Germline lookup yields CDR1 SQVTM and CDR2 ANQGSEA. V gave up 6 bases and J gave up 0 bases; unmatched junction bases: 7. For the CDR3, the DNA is TGCAGCGTCGTGACAGGGGTACTCTCCTACGAGCAGTACTTC. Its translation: CSVVTGVLSYEQYF.

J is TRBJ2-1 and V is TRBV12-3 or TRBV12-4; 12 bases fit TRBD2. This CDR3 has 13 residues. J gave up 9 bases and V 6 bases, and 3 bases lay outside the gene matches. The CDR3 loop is CASSGLAGLEQFF. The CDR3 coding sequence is TGTGCCAGCAGCGGACTAGCGGGGCTTGAGCAGTTCTTC.

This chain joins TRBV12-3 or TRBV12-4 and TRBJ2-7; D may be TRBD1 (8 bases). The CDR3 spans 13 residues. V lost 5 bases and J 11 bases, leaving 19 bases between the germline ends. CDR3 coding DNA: TGTGCCAGCAGTACTCAGGGGGCGGGAGACAAGTACTTC. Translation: CASSTQGAGDKYF.

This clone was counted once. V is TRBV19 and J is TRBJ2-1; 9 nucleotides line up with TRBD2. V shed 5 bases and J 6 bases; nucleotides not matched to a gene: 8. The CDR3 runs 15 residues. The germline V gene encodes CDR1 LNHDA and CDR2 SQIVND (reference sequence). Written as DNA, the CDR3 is TGTGCCAGTAGTCTCGCGGGGGGGCCGGGCAATGAGCAGTTCTTC. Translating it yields CASSLAGGPGNEQFF.

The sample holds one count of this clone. CDR3 protein: CASSPPGLREQYF. DNA of the CDR3: TGTGCCAGCAGCCCCCCTGGCCTACGGGAGCAGTACTTC. The chain joins TRBV6-5 to TRBJ2-7; D is unresolved. Trimming pared 6 bases from V and 7 bases from J, leaving 16 bases between. This CDR3 has 13 residues. Germline loops: CDR1 MNHEY, CDR2 SVGAGI.

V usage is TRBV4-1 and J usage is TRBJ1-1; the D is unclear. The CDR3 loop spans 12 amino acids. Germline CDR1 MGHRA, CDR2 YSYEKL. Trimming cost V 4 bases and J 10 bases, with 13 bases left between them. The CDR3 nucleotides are TGCGCCAGCAGCCCGGTATCATCGGGAGCTTTCTTT. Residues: CASSPVSSGAFF.

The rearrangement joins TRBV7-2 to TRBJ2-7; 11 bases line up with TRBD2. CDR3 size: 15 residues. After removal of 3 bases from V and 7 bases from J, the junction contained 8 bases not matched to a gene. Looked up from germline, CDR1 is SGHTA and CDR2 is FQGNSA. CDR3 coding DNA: TGTGCCAGCAGCTTTTTAGCGGGGGGGCCGTTGGAGCAGTACTTC. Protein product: CASSFLAGGPLEQYF.

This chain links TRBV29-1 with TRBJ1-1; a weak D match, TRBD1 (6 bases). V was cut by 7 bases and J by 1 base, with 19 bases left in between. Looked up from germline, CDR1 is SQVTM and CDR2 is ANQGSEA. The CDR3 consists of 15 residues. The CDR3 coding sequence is TGCAGCGGCACTCTTCGACAGGACGGGAACACTGAAGCTTTCTTT. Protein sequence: CSGTLRQDGNTEAFF.

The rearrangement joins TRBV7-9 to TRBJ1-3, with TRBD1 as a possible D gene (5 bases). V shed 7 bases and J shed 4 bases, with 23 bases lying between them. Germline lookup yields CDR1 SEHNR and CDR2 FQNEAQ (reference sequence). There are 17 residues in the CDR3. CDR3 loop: CASNPNSGHRSGNTIYF. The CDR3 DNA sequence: TGTGCCAGCAACCCAAACTCTGGACACAGAAGCGGAAACACCATATATTTT. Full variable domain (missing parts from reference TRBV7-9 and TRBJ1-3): DTGVSQNPRHKITKRGQNVTFRCDPISEHNRLYWYRQTLGQGPEFLTYFQNEAQLEKSRLLSDRFSAERPKGSFSTLEIQRTEQGDSAMYLCASNPNSGHRSGNTIYFGEGSWLTVV.

This chain's CDR3 is CATSRDPGAGVQETQYF. The DNA for the CDR3 is TGTGCCACCAGCAGAGATCCAGGGGCAGGGGTCCAAGAGACCCAGTACTTC. The chain recombines TRBV15 with TRBJ2-5; TRBD1 might be the D (6 bases). V was pared by 0 bases and J by 1 base, with 15 bases between. This CDR3 has 17 residues. Germline V CDR1 and CDR2: LNHNV, YYDKDF (reference sequence).

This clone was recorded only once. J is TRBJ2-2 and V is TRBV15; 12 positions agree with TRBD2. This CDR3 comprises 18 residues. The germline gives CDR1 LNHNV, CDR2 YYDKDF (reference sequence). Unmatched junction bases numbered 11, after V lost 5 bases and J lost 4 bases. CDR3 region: CATSSQQTLAGGTGELFF. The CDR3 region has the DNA TGTGCCACCAGCTCGCAACAAACACTAGCGGGAGGCACCGGGGAGCTGTTTTTT.

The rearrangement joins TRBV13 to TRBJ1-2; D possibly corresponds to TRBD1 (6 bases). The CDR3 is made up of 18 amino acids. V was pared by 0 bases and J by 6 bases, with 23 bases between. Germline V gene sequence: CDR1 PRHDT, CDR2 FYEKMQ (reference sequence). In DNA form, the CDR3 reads TGTGCCAGCAGCTTAGGCCGGAGTTCAGGGGCGGTACGTGATGGCTACACCTTC. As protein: CASSLGRSSGAVRDGYTF.

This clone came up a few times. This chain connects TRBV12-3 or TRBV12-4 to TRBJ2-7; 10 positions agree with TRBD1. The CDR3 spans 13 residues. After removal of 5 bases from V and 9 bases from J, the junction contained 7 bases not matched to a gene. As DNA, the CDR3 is TGTGCCAGCAGTCAGACAGGGGGCGGGTGGCAGTACTTC. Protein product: CASSQTGGGWQYF.

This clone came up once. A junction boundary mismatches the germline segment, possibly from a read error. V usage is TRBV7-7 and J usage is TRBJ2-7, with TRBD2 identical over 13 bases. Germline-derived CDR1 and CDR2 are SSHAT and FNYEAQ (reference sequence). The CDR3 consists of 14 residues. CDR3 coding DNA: TGTGCTAGCAGCCCCCGGACTAGCGGGAGCGAGCAGTACTTC. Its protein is CASSPRTSGSEQYF.

The CDR3: CASSFARSSTGELFF. The CDR3 nucleotides read TGTGCCAGCAGTTTTGCCAGGTCCTCCACCGGGGAGCTGTTTTTT. The rearrangement joins TRBV28 to TRBJ2-2; D call uncertain. The CDR3 length is 15 residues. Germline values: CDR1 MDHEN, CDR2 SYDVKM. Trimming stripped 3 bases from V and 4 bases from J, with 12 bases between.

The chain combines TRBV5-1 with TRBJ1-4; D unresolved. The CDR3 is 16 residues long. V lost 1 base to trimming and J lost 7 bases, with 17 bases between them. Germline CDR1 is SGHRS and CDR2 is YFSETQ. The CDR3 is CASSLLPTEDGEKLFF. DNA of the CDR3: TGCGCCAGCAGCTTGCTGCCTACAGAGGATGGTGAAAAACTGTTTTTT.

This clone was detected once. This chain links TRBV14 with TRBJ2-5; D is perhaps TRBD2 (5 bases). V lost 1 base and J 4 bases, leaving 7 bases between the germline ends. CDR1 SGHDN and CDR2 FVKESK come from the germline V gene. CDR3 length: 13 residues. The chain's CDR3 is CASSQGLRETQYF. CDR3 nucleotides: TGTGCCAGCAGCCAAGGACTAAGAGAGACCCAGTACTTC.

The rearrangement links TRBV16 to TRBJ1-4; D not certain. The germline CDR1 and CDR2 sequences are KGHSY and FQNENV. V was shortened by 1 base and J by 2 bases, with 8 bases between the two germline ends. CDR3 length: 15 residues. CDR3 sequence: CASSQYFQTNEKLFF. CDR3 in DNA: TGTGCCAGCAGCCAATATTTTCAGACTAATGAAAAACTGTTTTTT.

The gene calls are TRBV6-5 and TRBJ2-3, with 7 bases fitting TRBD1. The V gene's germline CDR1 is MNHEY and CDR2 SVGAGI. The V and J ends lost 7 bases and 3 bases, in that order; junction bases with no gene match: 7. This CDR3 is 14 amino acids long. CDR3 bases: TGTGCCAGCACCCCCGGGACAGTAACAGATACGCAGTATTTT. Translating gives CASTPGTVTDTQYF.

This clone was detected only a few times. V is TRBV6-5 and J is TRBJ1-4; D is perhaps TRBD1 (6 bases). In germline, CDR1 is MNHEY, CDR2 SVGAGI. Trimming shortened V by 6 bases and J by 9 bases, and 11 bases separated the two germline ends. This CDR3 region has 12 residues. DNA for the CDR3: TGTGCCAGCAGGCGGACAGCCCAAAAACTGTTTTTT. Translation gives CASRRTAQKLFF.

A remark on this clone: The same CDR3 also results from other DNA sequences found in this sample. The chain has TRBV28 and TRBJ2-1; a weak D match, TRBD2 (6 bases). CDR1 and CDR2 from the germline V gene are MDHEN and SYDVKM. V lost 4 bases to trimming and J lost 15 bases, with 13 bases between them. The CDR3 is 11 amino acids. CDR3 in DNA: TGTGCCAGCAGTTACCGGGACTTGTGGTTCTTC. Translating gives CASSYRDLWFF.

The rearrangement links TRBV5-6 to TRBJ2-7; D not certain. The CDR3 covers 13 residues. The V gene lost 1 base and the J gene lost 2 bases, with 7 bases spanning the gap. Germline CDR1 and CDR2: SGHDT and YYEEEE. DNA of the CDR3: TGTGCCAGCAGCTTGCTACTGGCCTACGAGCAGTACTTC. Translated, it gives CASSLLLAYEQYF.

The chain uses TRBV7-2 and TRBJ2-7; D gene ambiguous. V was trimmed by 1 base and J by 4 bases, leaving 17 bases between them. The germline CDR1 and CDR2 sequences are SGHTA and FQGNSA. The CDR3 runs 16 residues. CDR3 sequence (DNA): TGTGCCAGCAGCTTAGTGGCTTCCTTTCAACCTTACGAGCAGTACTTC. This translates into CASSLVASFQPYEQYF. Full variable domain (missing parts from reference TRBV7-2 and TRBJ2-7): GAGVSQSPSNKVTEKGKDVELRCDPISGHTALYWYRQSLGQGLEFLIYFQGNSAPDKSGLPSDRFSAERTGGSVSTLTIQRTQQEDSAVYLCASSLVASFQPYEQYFGPGTRLTVT.

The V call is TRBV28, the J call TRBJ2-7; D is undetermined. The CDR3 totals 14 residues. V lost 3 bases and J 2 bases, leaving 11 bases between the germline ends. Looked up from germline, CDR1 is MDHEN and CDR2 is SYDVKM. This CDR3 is CASSLPGRTYEQYF. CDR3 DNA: TGTGCCAGCAGTTTGCCAGGTCGGACCTACGAGCAGTACTTC.

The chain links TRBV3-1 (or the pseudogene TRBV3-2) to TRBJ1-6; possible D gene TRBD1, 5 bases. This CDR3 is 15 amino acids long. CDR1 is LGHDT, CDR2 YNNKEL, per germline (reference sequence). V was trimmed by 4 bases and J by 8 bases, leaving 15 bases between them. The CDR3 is CASSRVATADSPLHF. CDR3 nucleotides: TGTGCCAGCAGCCGAGTGGCGACAGCTGATTCACCCCTCCACTTT.

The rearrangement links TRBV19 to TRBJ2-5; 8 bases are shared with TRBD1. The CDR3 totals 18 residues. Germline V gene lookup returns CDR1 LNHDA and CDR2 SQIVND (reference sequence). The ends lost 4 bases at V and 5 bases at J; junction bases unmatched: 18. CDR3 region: CASSTGRMTGEGEETQYF. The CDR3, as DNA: TGTGCCAGTAGTACGGGAAGAATGACAGGGGAAGGAGAGGAGACCCAGTACTTC.